A selection of T cell receptor beta chains follows, all from one sample in a study of T cells after yellow fever vaccination. One entry per CDR3 protein results from TCRdb running MiXCR on the 5' RACE reads. Of some 300,000 distinct CDR3 sequences listed, about 11% are singletons. This specimen consisted of CD4+ T cells sorted from PBMCs, obtained 45 days after the yellow fever booster vaccination. The receptor source for this set is a man between 18 and 35 years old who received the YFV17D yellow fever vaccine. CDR3s include the opening cysteine and the closing phenylalanine or tryptophan. The order of the fields is V gene, CDR3 protein.

TRBV5-6 | CASSYGLAEQETQYF
TRBV5-1 | CASSLTATGANVLTF
TRBV20-1 | CSARFRLSSGYTF
TRBV6-1 | CASSEFFGSGSAQYF
TRBV3-1 | CASGRGHREKLFF
TRBV28 | CASSPGYGTQYF
TRBV5-1 | CASSSGLAGVDIQYF
TRBV4-2 | CASSQGGLIGSEAFF
TRBV12-3/TRBV12-4 | CASSPTRLGYGYTF
TRBV20-1 | CSARSQLNNEQFF
TRBV6-2/TRBV6-3 | CASSYESSPLHF
TRBV3-1 | CASSRSTGWGQETQYF
TRBV5-1 | CASSLGQGHGGYTF
TRBV10-3 | CATVNRDGENIQYF
TRBV6-2/TRBV6-3 | CASRSTGHETQYF
TRBV5-1 | CASSSTSSGNTIYF
TRBV21-1 | CASSKTKPLGLSGNTIYF
TRBV10-3 | CAAAAGTGGPGANVLTF
TRBV6-4 | CASRNQGGSTGELFF
TRBV9 | CASSKDDYYGYTF